The T cell receptor beta chain described here comes from a study of blood T cell repertoires in COVID-19. Study overall: Sites across the United States, Italy and Spain contributed samples from acute and convalescent COVID-19. The cDNA or gDNA used as material had been derived from T cells, B-cell-depleted T cells, or PBMCs.

Methods used by the authors: Reference gene primer amplification in the assay estimated nucleated cell counts. The protocol was immunoSEQ multiplex PCR, while the TCRdb copy is restricted to in-frame clones and leaves out a portion. That table gives V, J and clone size, and the DNA gave D and trimming. The sample includes roughly 200,000 clones, approximately 94% of them seen just once. Seattle patient enrollment occurred during active infection, with longitudinal follow-up thereafter. The sequence came from a man aged 25 to 40 with COVID-19, enrolled during active disease. Source material: peripheral blood.

The CDR3 bases are TGCGCCAGCAGCACTCATGGGACACTGAACACTGAAGCTTTCTTT. Protein sequence: CASSTHGTLNTEAFF. V is TRBV5-1 and J is TRBJ1-1; possibly TRBD1 for D (6 bases). Trimming shortened V by 4 bases and J by 0 bases, and 13 bases separated the two germline ends. The CDR3 is 15 amino acids. Germline-derived CDR1 and CDR2 are SGHRS and YFSETQ.